A single sample is the source of the 4 T cell receptor beta chains below, sequenced in a study of Ad26.COV2.S vaccination and SARS-CoV-2 variants. The assay was immunoSEQ multiplex PCR, and TCRdb's table has in-frame clones only and misses some. The profile shows some 350,000 clones, about 91% of them singletons. Sequencing used peripheral blood, obtained after recovery from COVID-19. These receptors originate from a human donor who had recovered from COVID-19.

The genes are TRBV5-6 and TRBJ1-4, with unresolved D. The CDR3 is 12 amino acids. Germline V gives CDR1 SGHDT, CDR2 YYEEEE. Trimming removed 5 bases from V and 7 bases from J, with 9 bases in between. The DNA for the CDR3 is TGTGCCAGCAGTTGGGGTGGTGAAAAACTGTTTTTT. This sequence encodes CASSWGGEKLFF.

V is TRBV5-1 and J is TRBJ2-5; a possible D gene is TRBD2 (6 bases). V was cut by 1 base and J by 5 bases, with 15 bases left in between. The CDR3 is made up of 15 amino acids. CDR1 SGHRS and CDR2 YFSETQ come from the germline V gene. The CDR3 region is CASSLWGDAPETQYF. CDR3 sequence (DNA): TGCGCCAGCAGCTTGTGGGGGGACGCGCCGGAGACCCAGTACTTC.

This clone was observed a single time. The chain has TRBV6-5 and TRBJ1-2; D might be TRBD1 (6 bases). V was clipped by 5 bases and J by 4 bases, with 17 bases between them. From germline, CDR1 is MNHEY and CDR2 SVGAGI. The CDR3 has 15 amino acids. The CDR3 DNA follows: TGTGCCAGCAGTCCCTGGACAGATACCAGCTATGGCTACACCTTC. The encoded protein is CASSPWTDTSYGYTF.

The gene calls are TRBV5-1 and TRBJ2-2; D is ambiguous. Germline V lookup: CDR1 SGHRS, CDR2 YFSETQ. Trimming removed 4 bases from V and 4 bases from J, with 17 bases in between. The CDR3 length is 16 residues. The CDR3 loop reads CASSPWWGKSTGELFF. CDR3 nucleotides: TGCGCCAGCAGCCCTTGGTGGGGAAAAAGCACCGGGGAGCTGTTTTTT.